Presented here are 15 T cell receptor beta chains from one specimen sequenced in a study of blood T cell repertoires in COVID-19. Only in-frame clones appear in the TCRdb table, and some are missing; sequencing was by immunoSEQ multiplex PCR. This sample has fewer than 200,000 clones, with 60% to 80% found just once. Sequenced: PBMCs or T cells enriched from blood (not recorded which). Receptors originate from a woman in her forties or fifties who had recovered from COVID-19.

A few counts support this clone. The CDR3 DNA reads as TGTGCCAGCAGCAGGATGAGCAATCAGCCCCAGCATTTT. It encodes CASSRMSNQPQHF. The chain recombines TRBV2 with TRBJ1-5; no reliable D call. This CDR3 has 13 residues. V was cut by 6 bases and J by 1 base, with 7 bases left in between. Per germline, CDR1 SNHLY and CDR2 FYNNEI.

The genes are TRBV27 and TRBJ2-1; 14 bases align to TRBD2. V was pared by 5 bases and J by 0 bases, with 12 bases of the junction left unmatched. CDR3 length: 20 residues. CDR1 and CDR2 from the germline V gene are MNHEY and SMNVEV (reference sequence). The CDR3 region is CASSLYIPGTSGSSYNEQFF. The CDR3 region has the DNA TGTGCCAGCAGTCTATATATACCCGGGACTAGCGGGAGCTCCTACAATGAGCAGTTCTTC.

V usage is TRBV5-1 and J usage is TRBJ1-1; 8 bases are a match to TRBD1. V dropped 4 bases and J dropped 4; count of bases not matched to a gene: 12. The germline gives CDR1 SGHRS, CDR2 YFSETQ. The CDR3 is made up of 16 amino acids. The CDR3 sequence is CASSLGPGGRGTEAFF. The CDR3 DNA follows: TGCGCCAGCAGCCTGGGGCCAGGGGGCAGGGGCACTGAAGCTTTCTTT.

CDR3 DNA sequence: TGTGCCACCCTTTCGCGGGACGGCACAGATACGCAGTATTTT. This translates into CATLSRDGTDTQYF. The rearrangement uses TRBV24-1 and TRBJ2-3, with a weak D call TRBD2 (6 bases). The germline V gene has CDR1 KGHDR and CDR2 SFDVKD. This CDR3 comprises 14 residues. The V and J ends lost 9 bases and 1 base respectively, with 13 bases between them.

The CDR3 nucleotides read TGTGCCAGCAGCTTTGGCAGGGTAGATTCCGAGCAGTACTTC. It is translated as CASSFGRVDSEQYF. The chain uses TRBV5-4 and TRBJ2-7; possibly TRBD1 for D (5 bases). V lost 2 bases and J lost 6, with 15 bases in between. This CDR3 is 14 amino acids long. CDR1 and CDR2 (germline): SGHNT, YYREEE (reference sequence).

The J gene is TRBJ2-7, the V gene TRBV7-2, with 11 positions matching TRBD2. With 5 bases clipped from V and 4 bases from J, the junction kept 13 bases outside the gene matches. Germline values: CDR1 SGHTA, CDR2 FQGNSA. CDR3 length equals 17 residues. CDR3 region: CASSHPSTSGSRYEQYF. The CDR3 DNA reads as TGTGCCAGCAGCCACCCCTCTACTAGCGGGAGCCGATACGAGCAGTACTTC.

The rearrangement uses TRBV7-2 and TRBJ2-5, with 9 bases that match TRBD1. The germline V gene has CDR1 SGHTA and CDR2 FQGNSA. V was pared by 8 bases and J by 5 bases, with 18 bases of the junction left unmatched. The CDR3 has 17 amino acids. The CDR3 sequence is CASRQGVALPPWETQYF. Written as DNA, the CDR3 is TGTGCCAGCCGACAGGGGGTTGCCCTGCCGCCTTGGGAGACCCAGTACTTC.

V is TRBV19 and J is TRBJ2-1; D may be TRBD1 (5 bases). V shed 3 bases and J shed 12 bases, with 12 bases lying between them. This CDR3 contains 12 residues. Germline V CDR1 and CDR2: LNHDA, SQIVND (reference sequence). DNA for the CDR3: TGTGCCAGTAGTATGTTAGAAGGGGCGCAGTTCTTC. This translates into CASSMLEGAQFF.

V is TRBV3-1 (or the pseudogene TRBV3-2) and J is TRBJ1-1; D is undetermined. CDR1 LGHDT and CDR2 YNNKEL come from the germline V gene (reference sequence). The V end was cut by 6 bases, the J end by 1 base, with 9 bases between. This CDR3 is 13 amino acids long. CDR3 sequence (DNA): TGTGCCAGCAGTCCAGTAGCGAACACTGAAGCTTTCTTT. Translation: CASSPVANTEAFF.

V usage is TRBV7-9 and J usage is TRBJ2-2; a possible D gene is TRBD2 (6 bases). Trimming took 5 bases from V and 7 from J, leaving 14 bases between them. Germline V gene data show CDR1 as SEHNR and CDR2 as FQNEAQ (reference sequence). This CDR3 is 14 amino acids long. The CDR3 bases are TGTGCCAGCAGCGCCGACGGGGGAAACGGGGAGCTGTTTTTT. Its protein is CASSADGGNGELFF.

This chain's CDR3 is CASNAGTSVGGNTGELFF. CDR3 coding DNA: TGTGCCAGTAATGCCGGGACTAGCGTTGGGGGAAACACCGGGGAGCTGTTTTTT. This chain joins TRBV9 and TRBJ2-2, with TRBD2 matching 10 bases. The V and J ends lost 8 bases and 2 bases, in that order; junction bases with no gene match: 15. Germline values: CDR1 SGDLS, CDR2 YYNGEE. CDR3 size: 18 residues.

This clone was picked up a small number of times. V usage is TRBV18 and J usage is TRBJ1-4; a weak D match, TRBD1 (5 bases). The germline V gene has CDR1 KGHSH and CDR2 LQKENI. CDR3 length: 16 residues. The ends were cut back, 5 bases at V and 0 bases at J, with 13 bases in the middle. CDR3 region: CASSSVTASTNEKLFF. CDR3 coding DNA: TGTGCCAGCTCATCGGTGACAGCTTCAACTAATGAAAAACTGTTTTTT.

In its sample, this clone was seen many times. The V call is TRBV7-9, the J call TRBJ1-2; possible D gene TRBD1, 5 bases. The germline V gene encodes CDR1 SEHNR and CDR2 FQNEAQ (reference sequence). V shed 1 base and J shed 3 bases, with 18 bases lying between them. This CDR3 region has 17 residues. The CDR3 DNA reads TGTGCCAGCAGCTTAGTCTTGGGCAGGGATAATGACTATGGCTACACCTTC. Translation gives CASSLVLGRDNDYGYTF. The whole variable domain, filled in from reference TRBV7-9 and TRBJ1-2, reads DTGVSQNPRHKITKRGQNVTFRCDPISEHNRLYWYRQTLGQGPEFLTYFQNEAQLEKSRLLSDRFSAERPKGSFSTLEIQRTEQGDSAMYLCASSLVLGRDNDYGYTFGSGTRLTVV.

This sequence joins TRBV7-2 and TRBJ1-6, with D maybe TRBD1 (5 bases). V was shortened by 1 base and J by 13 bases, with 14 bases between the two germline ends. The CDR3 consists of 14 residues. From germline, CDR1 is SGHTA and CDR2 FQGNSA. The CDR3 sequence is CASSLEGTVSPLHF. The CDR3 nucleotides read TGTGCCAGCAGCTTAGAAGGGACTGTTTCCCCCCTCCACTTT.

The chain carries TRBV30 and TRBJ2-7; TRBD1 aligns across 7 bases. The CDR3 contains 12 residues. CDR1 GTSNPN and CDR2 SVGIG come from the germline V gene (reference sequence). Trimming at V came to 2 bases and at J to 2 bases, leaving 0 bases not matched to a gene. CDR3 loop: CAWSTGAYEQYF. CDR3 nucleotide sequence: TGTGCCTGGAGTACAGGGGCCTACGAGCAGTACTTC.